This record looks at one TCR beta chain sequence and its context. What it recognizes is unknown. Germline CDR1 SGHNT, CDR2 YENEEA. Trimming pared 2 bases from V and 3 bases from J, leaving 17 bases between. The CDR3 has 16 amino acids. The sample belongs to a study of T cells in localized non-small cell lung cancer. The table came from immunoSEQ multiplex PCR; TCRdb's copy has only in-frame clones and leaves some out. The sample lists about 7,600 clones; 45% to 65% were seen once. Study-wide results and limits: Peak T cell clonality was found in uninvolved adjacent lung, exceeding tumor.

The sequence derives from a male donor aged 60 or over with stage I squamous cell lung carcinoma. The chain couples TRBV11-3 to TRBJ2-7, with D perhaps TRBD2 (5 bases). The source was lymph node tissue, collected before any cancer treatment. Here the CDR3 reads CASSLISGWAHYEQYF. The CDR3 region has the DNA TGTGCCAGCAGCTTAATCTCGGGATGGGCTCACTACGAGCAGTACTTC.